A single sample is the source of the 29 T cell receptor beta chains below, sequenced in a study of shared clonotypes between healthy human individuals. Generated by immunoSEQ multiplex PCR, the TCRdb table keeps only in-frame clones and is missing some. This sample has about 2 million clones, with about 95% found just once. Selected positively for CCR7 and CD45RO-negative, naive CD8 cells excluded terminally differentiated effector memory CD45RA+ cells. Sequenced: naive CD8+ T cells sorted from blood. The receptors were gathered from a man between 18 and 35 years old in good health.

The chain carries TRBV19 and TRBJ1-1, with 7 bases matching TRBD1. Germline trimming cut 6 bases from V and 6 bases from J; bases unmatched to any gene: 13. CDR3 size: 15 residues. The V gene's germline CDR1 is LNHDA and CDR2 SQIVND (reference sequence). CDR3 in DNA: TGTGCCAGTAGCCGGTTACAGGGGAGTCGGGCTGAAGCTTTCTTT. This codes for CASSRLQGSRAEAFF.

This chain connects TRBV10-3 to TRBJ2-3, with 8 bases lining up with TRBD2. Germline CDR1 and CDR2: ENHRY and SYGVKD. V was pared by 2 bases and J by 5 bases, with 12 bases of the junction left unmatched. The CDR3 is 17 residues long. The CDR3 DNA sequence: TGTGCCATCAGTGAGGGTGGCGGGGGTCGGGAGGGAGATACGCAGTATTTT. This encodes CAISEGGGGREGDTQYF.

The chain couples TRBV5-8 to TRBJ2-7; 8 bases are a match to TRBD1. Germline lookup yields CDR1 SGHTS and CDR2 YDEGEE. V lost 0 bases to trimming and J lost 4 bases; unmatched junction nucleotides: 9. The CDR3 has 16 residues. CDR3: CASSLAWAGGRYEQYF. CDR3 DNA: TGTGCCAGCAGCTTGGCCTGGGCAGGGGGCAGATACGAGCAGTACTTC.

The chain has TRBV7-9 and TRBJ1-2, with 7 bases aligning to TRBD1. Trimming cost V 8 bases and J 8 bases; bases outside gene matches: 14. Germline loops: CDR1 SEHNR, CDR2 FQNEAQ (reference sequence). The CDR3 length is 14 residues. The CDR3 DNA follows: TGTGCCAGCTTTAGCGACAGGGATGGAAGCGGCTACACCTTC. Residues: CASFSDRDGSGYTF. The entire variable domain, with the rest obtained from reference TRBV7-9 and TRBJ1-2, is as follows: DTGVSQNPRHKITKRGQNVTFRCDPISEHNRLYWYRQTLGQGPEFLTYFQNEAQLEKSRLLSDRFSAERPKGSFSTLEIQRTEQGDSAMYLCASFSDRDGSGYTFGSGTRLTVV.

This clone occurred once. V gene TRBV7-8 combines with J gene TRBJ2-5; the D call may be TRBD1 or TRBD2 (5 bases each). This CDR3 is built from 14 residues. V was pared by 5 bases and J by 0 bases, with 10 bases between. From germline, CDR1 is SGHVS and CDR2 FQNEAQ. CDR3 bases: TGTGCCAGCAGCACGGGACGGAACCAAGAGACCCAGTACTTC. It yields the protein CASSTGRNQETQYF. The full variable domain, its missing parts supplied by reference TRBV7-8 and TRBJ2-5, is GAGVSQSPRYKVAKRGQDVALRCDPISGHVSLFWYQQALGQGPEFLTYFQNEAQLDKSGLPSDRFFAERPEGSVSTLKIQRTQQEDSAVYLCASSTGRNQETQYFGPGTRLLVL.

This chain connects TRBV9 to TRBJ2-3; TRBD2 agrees at 14 bases. V trimming: 0 bases; J trimming: 6 bases; junction bases outside the gene matches: 6. CDR3 length: 17 residues. Germline CDR1 is SGDLS and CDR2 is YYNGEE. The CDR3 DNA reads as TGTGCCAGCAGCGTAGCAGGGACTAGCGGGGGAGGGGATACGCAGTATTTT. Its translation: CASSVAGTSGGGDTQYF.

The CDR3 nucleotides read TGTGCCAGCCAAGGGGATACGCAGTATTTT. It codes for CASQGDTQYF. The chain employs TRBV11-2 and TRBJ2-3, with unresolved D. Looked up from germline, CDR1 is SGHAT and CDR2 is FQNNGV. Trimming removed 8 bases from V and 6 bases from J, with 6 bases in between. The CDR3 totals 10 residues.

The V gene is TRBV25-1, the J gene TRBJ2-1; D not resolved. Deletions cut 1 base from V and 8 bases from J, with 6 bases between. The CDR3 is made up of 12 amino acids. From germline, CDR1 is MGHDK and CDR2 SYGVNS. CDR3 in amino acids: CASSESLDEQFF. The CDR3 bases are TGTGCCAGCAGTGAATCTCTCGATGAGCAGTTCTTC.

This chain connects TRBV15 to TRBJ2-7, with TRBD1 matching over 8 bases. CDR1 and CDR2 (germline): LNHNV, YYDKDF (reference sequence). The J segment lost 1 base and the V segment lost 5 bases, leaving 7 bases of the junction unmatched. The CDR3 sequence is 15 residues long. CDR3 coding DNA: TGTGCCACCAGCGGGGGCCGGGACAGGTCCTACGAGCAGTACTTC. Translated, it gives CATSGGRDRSYEQYF.

The chain uses TRBV28 and TRBJ1-1, with 8 bases identical to TRBD1. Germline CDR1 MDHEN, CDR2 SYDVKM. This CDR3 region has 14 residues. With V trimmed by 5 bases and J by 10 bases, 12 bases remained unmatched. CDR3 nucleotide sequence: TGTGCCAGCAGTCAACAGCCTCAGGGGGCGGGAGCTTTCTTT. As protein: CASSQQPQGAGAFF.

V is TRBV9 and J is TRBJ2-6; the match to TRBD1 covers 7 bases. V dropped 3 bases and J dropped 2; count of bases not matched to a gene: 2. Germline-derived CDR1 and CDR2 are SGDLS and YYNGEE. CDR3 size: 15 residues. CDR3 DNA sequence: TGTGCCAGCAGCGCAACAGGGGCTGGGGCCAACGTCCTGACTTTC. Amino acids: CASSATGAGANVLTF.

The chain joins TRBV15 to TRBJ1-2, with D maybe TRBD1 (5 bases). Trimming shortened V by 1 base and J by 0 bases, and 9 bases separated the two germline ends. The CDR3 covers 15 residues. From germline, CDR1 is LNHNV and CDR2 YYDKDF (reference sequence). The CDR3 bases are TGTGCCACCAGCAGAGGCGAGGGGACTAACTATGGCTACACCTTC. It is translated as CATSRGEGTNYGYTF.

On this clone: The same CDR3 arises from other DNA sequences in this sample as well. This chain uses TRBV4-1 with TRBJ2-7, with D tentatively TRBD1 (6 bases). V lost 1 base and J 3 bases, leaving 10 bases between the germline ends. CDR3 length equals 14 residues. Germline V gene sequence: CDR1 MGHRA, CDR2 YSYEKL. The CDR3 loop is CASSQVRTDYEQYF. CDR3 nucleotides: TGCGCCAGCAGCCAAGTGAGGACAGACTACGAGCAGTACTTC.

The chain uses TRBV4-2 and TRBJ2-3; 10 bases align to TRBD2. The CDR3 is 15 residues long. The germline gives CDR1 LGHNA, CDR2 YNFKEQ. J lost 3 bases, V lost 3 bases, and 3 bases had no gene match. The CDR3 here is CASSHGAGGTDTQYF. In DNA form, the CDR3 reads TGTGCCAGCAGCCATGGAGCGGGGGGGACAGATACGCAGTATTTT.

This clone was detected a few times. This rearrangement joins TRBV9 to TRBJ1-1; D ambiguous. V lost 0 bases and J lost 3, with 6 bases in between. CDR1 is SGDLS, CDR2 YYNGEE, per germline. The CDR3 consists of 13 residues. The CDR3 region has the DNA TGTGCCAGCAGCGTAGGGGAATACACTGAAGCTTTCTTT. It specifies CASSVGEYTEAFF.

The V call is TRBV6-5, the J call TRBJ1-1, with D perhaps TRBD1 (6 bases). This CDR3 comprises 12 residues. V lost 5 bases and J 7 bases, leaving 11 bases between the germline ends. CDR1 and CDR2 (germline): MNHEY, SVGAGI. In DNA form, the CDR3 reads TGTGCCAGCAGTACCAAGGGGGATGAAGCTTTCTTT. Amino acid sequence: CASSTKGDEAFF.

V is TRBV21-1 and J is TRBJ1-2. TRBV21-1 is annotated as a pseudogene. The CDR3 consists of 12 residues. The CDR3 bases are TGTGCCAGCAGCTTCCGCTTGAGTGGCTACACCTTC. It is translated as CASSFRLSGYTF.

CDR3: CASSVPTGGTEAFF. The CDR3, as DNA: TGTGCCAGCAGCGTCCCGACAGGGGGCACTGAAGCTTTCTTT. The V call is TRBV9, the J call TRBJ1-1; 9 bases align to TRBD1. V shed 2 bases, J shed 4 bases, and the junction held 3 bases outside the gene matches. The CDR3 runs 14 residues. Germline V gene data show CDR1 as SGDLS and CDR2 as YYNGEE.

The chain couples TRBV7-9 to TRBJ2-2, with D tentatively TRBD1 (7 bases). The CDR3 runs 16 residues. The ends were cut back, 7 bases at V and 6 bases at J, with 21 bases in the middle. Germline assignment: CDR1 SEHNR and CDR2 FQNEAQ (reference sequence). This CDR3 is CASTSARGARSGELFF. Here the CDR3 DNA reads TGTGCCAGCACCTCAGCCAGGGGGGCTCGATCCGGGGAGCTGTTTTTT. Full variable domain (rest looked up from reference TRBV7-9 and TRBJ2-2): DTGVSQNPRHKITKRGQNVTFRCDPISEHNRLYWYRQTLGQGPEFLTYFQNEAQLEKSRLLSDRFSAERPKGSFSTLEIQRTEQGDSAMYLCASTSARGARSGELFFGEGSRLTVL.

This chain uses TRBV7-9 with TRBJ2-7; no clear D. This CDR3 contains 13 residues. V lost 4 bases to trimming and J lost 3 bases, with 10 bases between them. Per germline, CDR1 SEHNR and CDR2 FQNEAQ (reference sequence). CDR3 in DNA: TGTGCCAGCAGCTATGGCCCGGACTACGAGCAGTACTTC. It encodes CASSYGPDYEQYF.

The genes are TRBV9 and TRBJ1-4, with D unclear. This CDR3 comprises 13 residues. Germline CDR1 and CDR2: SGDLS and YYNGEE. Trimming stripped 3 bases from V and 5 bases from J, with 8 bases between. Here the CDR3 DNA reads TGTGCCAGCAGCGGTCAGCAAAATGAAAAACTGTTTTTT. The encoded protein is CASSGQQNEKLFF. The variable domain in full, completed from reference TRBV9 and TRBJ1-4, reads DSGVTQTPKHLITATGQRVTLRCSPRSGDLSVYWYQQSLDQGLQFLIQYYNGEERAKGNILERFSAQQFPDLHSELNLSSLELGDSALYFCASSGQQNEKLFFGSGTQLSVL.

V and J are TRBV7-2 and TRBJ2-7; D gene unclear. The CDR3 consists of 15 residues. CDR1 and CDR2 (germline): SGHTA, FQGNSA. The V gene lost 5 bases and the J gene lost 4 bases, with 18 bases spanning the gap. For the CDR3, the DNA is TGTGCCAGCAGCGCGACTTGGGTGAATAATTACGAGCAGTACTTC. It translates to CASSATWVNNYEQYF.

CDR3 in amino acids: CASSLWATGGDEQYF. The CDR3 DNA sequence: TGTGCCAGCAGCTTGTGGGCTACAGGGGGCGACGAGCAGTACTTC. The chain joins TRBV5-4 to TRBJ2-7; 9 bases match TRBD1. Unmatched junction bases numbered 7, after V lost 1 base and J lost 5 bases. The length of the CDR3 is 15 residues. Germline CDR1 is SGHNT and CDR2 is YYREEE (reference sequence).

The rearrangement uses TRBV15 and TRBJ2-3, with D possibly matching TRBD2 (6 bases). The CDR3 has 16 amino acids. Germline CDR1 and CDR2: LNHNV and YYDKDF (reference sequence). V lost 6 bases, J lost 4 bases, and 20 bases lay in between. The CDR3 DNA is TGTGCCACCAGTTCCCTAGGCGGGATGATCGCAGATACGCAGTATTTT. It is translated as CATSSLGGMIADTQYF.

This clone came up a few times. The rearrangement links TRBV9 to TRBJ1-6, with D possibly TRBD1 on 6 matching bases. The germline V gene encodes CDR1 SGDLS and CDR2 YYNGEE. The CDR3 totals 17 residues. The V end lost 0 bases, the J end lost 0 bases, and 10 bases lay between the germline ends. The DNA of the CDR3 is TGTGCCAGCAGCGTAGAGGGGGGGAGCTCCTATAATTCACCCCTCCACTTT. This encodes CASSVEGGSSYNSPLHF.

The chain is built from TRBV7-6 and TRBJ2-1; TRBD2 might be the D (5 bases). The CDR3 totals 16 residues. Germline V gene sequence: CDR1 SGHVS, CDR2 FNYEAQ. V lost 0 bases and J 5 bases, leaving 14 bases between the germline ends. The CDR3 protein is CASSLAPRTGDNEQFF. The DNA of the CDR3 is TGTGCCAGCAGCTTAGCGCCCAGGACCGGGGACAATGAGCAGTTCTTC.

CDR3 protein: CAISDDASTSGKLPYEQYF. DNA for the CDR3: TGTGCCATCAGTGACGACGCCTCCACTAGCGGAAAGCTTCCCTACGAGCAGTACTTC. The rearrangement links TRBV10-3 to TRBJ2-7, with 8 bases aligning to TRBD2. Trimming took 3 bases from V and 2 from J; bases not matched to a gene: 18. The V gene's germline CDR1 is ENHRY and CDR2 SYGVKD. The CDR3 length is 19 residues.

This chain uses TRBV5-1 with TRBJ2-7; possibly TRBD1 or TRBD2 for D (5 bases each). CDR1 and CDR2 from the germline V gene are SGHRS and YFSETQ. The CDR3 runs to 18 residues. V was pared by 1 base and J by 4 bases, with 24 bases between. CDR3 DNA: TGCGCCAGCAGCTTGACCTCTTCTCCGGGACGGCCTGGTTACGAGCAGTACTTC. Translation gives CASSLTSSPGRPGYEQYF.

Turning to this clone: A far larger clone is a single base away, which makes a read error likely. The sample contains more than one DNA sequence encoding this CDR3. This chain joins TRBV7-9 and TRBJ2-3; D gene ambiguous. This CDR3 is built from 12 residues. The V end was cut by 0 bases, the J end by 3 bases, with 1 base between. Germline-derived CDR1 and CDR2 are SEHNR and FQNEAQ (reference sequence). The chain's CDR3 is CASSLATDTQYF. The CDR3 DNA sequence: TGTGCCAGCAGCTTAGCGACAGATACGCAGTATTTT.